The source of this TCR beta chain is a study of shared clonotypes between healthy human individuals. In the study overall: The donor pool was made up of two women and three men aged 18 to 49.

An even split of each subset's genomic DNA across several immunoSEQ plates was performed. Authors' analysis steps: Filtering of immunoSEQ junctional sequences could not match full-length read filtering. Produced via immunoSEQ multiplex PCR; TCRdb's table is partial and in-frame only. D and trimming come from the DNA, and the V and J calls and clone size come from that table. The table includes 2,500,000 or so clones, over 85% detected once. This CDR3 is built from 16 residues. Germline V gene data show CDR1 as SGHRS and CDR2 as YFSETQ. V was shortened by 1 base and J by 5 bases, with 18 bases between the two germline ends.

The clonotype originates from a man aged 18 to 35 in good health. Some clones in this sample may be carry-over from other donors' samples. This chain links TRBV5-1 with TRBJ1-1, with D perhaps matching TRBD1 (5 bases). Sample: naive CD4+ T cells from PBMCs. As for subset: CD45RA+ positively selected. This CDR3 is CASSLRSQGRGTEAFF. In nucleotides, the CDR3 is TGCGCCAGCAGCTTGAGATCCCAGGGAAGAGGTACTGAAGCTTTCTTT.